The 5 T cell receptor beta chains listed next were all sequenced from one sample in a study of T-cell memory formation after mild COVID-19. TCRdb reprocessed the 5' RACE reads with MiXCR, giving one entry per CDR3 protein. Of a few hundred thousand distinct CDR3 sequences in the sample, around 15% were seen once. Sequenced input: PBMCs or a T cell subset sorted from them (not recorded which). These receptors were taken from a man between 18 and 35 years old who had mild COVID-19 (a few samples of this study predate the infection). Cell type and time point are not known.

V is TRBV3-1 and J is TRBJ1-6; a weak D match, TRBD1 (6 bases). CDR1 LGHDT and CDR2 YNNKEL come from the germline V gene (reference sequence). The CDR3 has 14 residues. V was trimmed by 3 bases and J by 7 bases, leaving 10 bases between them. This chain's CDR3 is CASSQGARNSPLHF. In DNA, the CDR3 is TGTGCCAGCAGCCAGGGGGCGCGGAATTCACCCCTCCACTTT.

Comments on this clonotype: At one end the junction does not follow the germline gene, possibly because of a read error. The J gene is TRBJ2-1, the V gene TRBV24-1; no reliable D call. The CDR3 contains 11 residues. The germline V gene has CDR1 KGHDR and CDR2 SFDVKD. CDR3 sequence: CATSAMDEQLF. CDR3 nucleotide sequence: TGTGCCACCAGTGCTATGGATGAGCAGTTATTC.

This clonotype was seen at least ten times. The rearrangement joins TRBV2 to TRBJ1-1; no clear D. Trimming cost V 4 bases and J 1 base, with 7 bases left between them. The CDR3 sequence is 13 residues long. Germline V gene sequence: CDR1 SNHLY, CDR2 FYNNEI. The CDR3 DNA reads TGTGCCAGCAGTGCTCTCCCGAACACTGAAGCTTTCTTT. Amino acids: CASSALPNTEAFF.

This clonotype has a handful of counts. The chain employs TRBV15 and TRBJ2-7; D might be TRBD2 (5 bases). Trimming removed 3 bases from V and 5 bases from J, with 14 bases in between. The length of the CDR3 is 14 residues. In germline, CDR1 is LNHNV, CDR2 YYDKDF (reference sequence). CDR3 sequence: CATSRKVVGDEQYF. The CDR3 DNA follows: TGTGCCACCAGCAGGAAAGTAGTCGGGGACGAGCAGTACTTC.

This clonotype was picked up many times. The V gene is TRBV5-1, the J gene TRBJ2-3, with 8 bases aligning to TRBD2. The ends lost 1 base at V and 1 base at J; junction bases unmatched: 2. The CDR3 has 15 amino acids. Per the germline V gene, CDR1 is SGHRS and CDR2 is YFSETQ. CDR3 DNA sequence: TGCGCCAGCAGCTTGCAGCGGGGGCGCACAGATACGCAGTATTTT. It encodes CASSLQRGRTDTQYF.